This T cell receptor (beta chain) was sequenced in a study of T cell changes during pregnancy in multiple sclerosis. The junction had 2 bases not matched to a gene; V was cut back by 5 bases and J by 2 bases. Germline-derived CDR1 and CDR2 are MNHNS and SASEGT. The CDR3 is 14 amino acids. The protocol was immunoSEQ multiplex PCR, while the TCRdb copy is restricted to in-frame clones and leaves out a portion. The repertoire consists of around 75,000 clones, with 90% to 95% occurring once and the leading ten covering 0.11% to 0.15%. This sequence originates from a female donor with multiple sclerosis, enrolled in a pregnancy study. The specimen was CD4+ T cells from peripheral blood mononuclear cells, collected after pregnancy. V gene TRBV6-1 combines with J gene TRBJ2-3, with TRBD1 matching 9 bases. The chain's CDR3 is CASSRDRVTDTQYF. CDR3 in DNA: TGTGCCAGCAGTCGGGACAGGGTCACAGATACGCAGTATTTT.